A single sample is the source of the 22 T cell receptor beta chains below, sequenced in a study of PD-1 blockade in mismatch repair-deficient tumors (TCRdb year 2017). Library preparation used the immunoSEQ multiplex PCR assay. Entries here come from immuneACCESS through TCRdb and include only in-frame sequences with V and J called. Some clones fail to appear in such tables; in the studies checked, an unresolved V gene covers under half of the shortfall, and the cause of the remainder is unknown. The sample table lists about 79,000 clones, about 82% of them with a count of one. Roughly 6% of the sample is taken by the ten largest. This sample comprised peripheral blood, obtained 44 weeks after starting pembrolizumab. The receptors were gathered from an adult with mismatch repair-deficient cancer.

V usage is TRBV30 and J usage is TRBJ1-1, with D unresolved. This CDR3 is built from 16 residues. V was clipped by 1 base and J by 0 bases, with 15 bases between them. CDR1 is GTSNPN, CDR2 SVGIG, per germline (reference sequence). This chain's CDR3 is CAWSARVTYMNTEAFF. DNA for the CDR3: TGTGCCTGGAGTGCACGGGTGACGTACATGAACACTGAAGCTTTCTTT.

The chain has TRBV27 and TRBJ2-5; no clear D. This CDR3 comprises 11 residues. V lost 2 bases and J 5 bases, leaving 3 bases between the germline ends. Germline CDR1 is MNHEY and CDR2 is SMNVEV (reference sequence). The CDR3 reads CASSLGETQYF. The DNA of the CDR3 is TGTGCCAGCAGTTTAGGGGAGACCCAGTACTTC.

V gene TRBV27 combines with J gene TRBJ2-1; 7 bases are a match to TRBD2. The CDR3 totals 15 residues. Germline loops: CDR1 MNHEY, CDR2 SMNVEV (reference sequence). V lost 0 bases to trimming and J lost 3 bases; unmatched junction nucleotides: 2. The CDR3 bases are TGTGCCAGCAGTTTATCGGGAGGGAGCTACAATGAGCAGTTCTTC. It is translated as CASSLSGGSYNEQFF.

This clone showed up just once. This sequence joins TRBV7-2 and TRBJ1-5; no clear D gene. Germline loops: CDR1 SGHTA, CDR2 FQGNSA. The CDR3 covers 15 residues. Deletions cut 5 bases from V and 0 bases from J, with 11 bases between. Here the CDR3 reads CASSRRTPSNQPQHF. The DNA for the CDR3 is TGTGCCAGCAGCCGTCGGACGCCTAGCAATCAGCCCCAGCATTTT.

This clone has only a few counts. The chain couples TRBV2 to TRBJ2-7, with D unresolved. Germline V gene sequence: CDR1 SNHLY, CDR2 FYNNEI. V was trimmed by 2 bases and J by 2 bases, leaving 10 bases between them. The CDR3 length is 14 residues. Here the CDR3 reads CASSERTSPYEQYF. CDR3 coding DNA: TGTGCCAGCAGTGAACGAACCTCACCCTACGAGCAGTACTTC.

The V call is TRBV18, the J call TRBJ2-5; 8 nucleotides agree with TRBD2. Germline V CDR1 and CDR2: KGHSH, LQKENI. V was pared by 0 bases and J by 0 bases, with 3 bases of the junction left unmatched. The CDR3 runs to 16 residues. The CDR3 reads CASSPPIAGNQETQYF. CDR3 nucleotides: TGTGCCAGCTCACCACCGATAGCGGGAAACCAAGAGACCCAGTACTTC.

The genes are TRBV25-1 and TRBJ2-7, with TRBD2 matching 14 bases. The J segment lost 5 bases and the V segment lost 6 bases, leaving 6 bases of the junction unmatched. CDR1 and CDR2 (germline): MGHDK, SYGVNS. The CDR3 has 15 amino acids. Written as DNA, the CDR3 is TGTGCCAGCAGGGGGACTAGCGGGAGCCAGGACGAGCAGTACTTC. This sequence encodes CASRGTSGSQDEQYF.

This sequence joins TRBV25-1 and TRBJ2-5; perhaps D is TRBD1 or TRBD2 (5 bases each). Germline loops: CDR1 MGHDK, CDR2 SYGVNS. The CDR3 contains 15 residues. With 4 bases removed from V and 2 bases from J, the gap between germline ends came to 14 bases. The CDR3: CASSVSGLTQETQYF. DNA for the CDR3: TGTGCCAGCAGTGTCTCGGGGCTGACTCAAGAGACCCAGTACTTC.

V usage is TRBV11-3 and J usage is TRBJ2-1; TRBD2 matches at 10 bases. CDR3 size: 15 residues. The germline V gene has CDR1 SGHNT and CDR2 YENEEA. The J segment lost 8 bases and the V segment lost 4 bases, leaving 8 bases of the junction unmatched. CDR3 DNA: TGTGCCAGCAGCTCTCCCGGGACTAGCGCAGATGAGCAGTTCTTC. Protein sequence: CASSSPGTSADEQFF.

The chain employs TRBV14 and TRBJ1-1, with D unclear. The CDR3 totals 13 residues. Germline CDR1 SGHDN, CDR2 FVKESK. Trimming stripped 3 bases from V and 6 bases from J, with 11 bases between. CDR3 in DNA: TGTGCCAGCAGCCAGCTCGGCCGCCCTGAAGCTTTCTTT. This translates into CASSQLGRPEAFF.

The chain carries TRBV2 and TRBJ2-7, with no clear D. CDR1 is SNHLY and CDR2 is FYNNEI in the germline V gene. The CDR3 consists of 18 residues. The ends were cut back, 3 bases at V and 1 base at J, with 22 bases in the middle. The DNA for the CDR3 is TGTGCCAGCAGTGATGTCCTCATTCGACCAGTCTTATCCTACGAGCAGTACTTC. It encodes CASSDVLIRPVLSYEQYF.

V is TRBV18 and J is TRBJ2-7; TRBD1 might be the D (5 bases). CDR3 length equals 14 residues. V was cut by 4 bases and J by 2 bases, with 12 bases left in between. Germline assignment: CDR1 KGHSH and CDR2 LQKENI. CDR3 in amino acids: CASSLETDTYEQYF. The CDR3 DNA reads as TGTGCCAGCTCACTGGAGACAGACACCTACGAGCAGTACTTC.

This clone was seen a handful of times. The chain carries TRBV6-6 and TRBJ1-1; a possible D gene is TRBD1 (5 bases). CDR1 is MNHNY and CDR2 is SVGAGI in the germline V gene (reference sequence). V lost 6 bases, J lost 1 base, and 9 bases lay in between. This CDR3 spans 13 amino acids. The CDR3 nucleotides are TGTGCCAGCAGAGGACACTCGAACACTGAAGCTTTCTTT. It translates to CASRGHSNTEAFF.

This chain's CDR3 is CARSQGAGSYEQYF. Here the CDR3 DNA reads TGTGCCAGATCGCAGGGGGCCGGGTCCTACGAGCAGTACTTC. J is TRBJ2-7 and V is TRBV2, with 8 bases that match TRBD1. The germline V gene has CDR1 SNHLY and CDR2 FYNNEI. V shed 9 bases, J shed 1 base, and the junction held 8 bases outside the gene matches. The CDR3 spans 14 residues. Drawing the rest from reference TRBV2 and TRBJ2-7, the complete variable domain is EPEVTQTPSHQVTQMGQEVILRCVPISNHLYFYWYRQILGQKVEFLVSFYNNEISEKSEIFDDQFSVERPDGSNFTLKIRSTKLEDSAMYFCARSQGAGSYEQYFGPGTRLTVT.

The V call is TRBV7-3, the J call TRBJ2-1, with D uncertain. CDR3 length: 15 residues. Germline values: CDR1 SGHTA, CDR2 FQGTGA. V was clipped by 1 base and J by 7 bases, with 14 bases between them. CDR3 DNA sequence: TGTGCCAGCAGCTTAAAACGGGCTCTGGTAAATGAGCAGTTCTTC. It codes for CASSLKRALVNEQFF.

V gene TRBV19 combines with J gene TRBJ1-1; D is undetermined. CDR3 size: 14 residues. Germline V gene sequence: CDR1 LNHDA, CDR2 SQIVND (reference sequence). Trimming stripped 3 bases from V and 1 base from J, with 9 bases between. CDR3 residues: CASSIDVGNTEAFF. In nucleotides, the CDR3 is TGTGCCAGTAGTATTGACGTAGGGAACACTGAAGCTTTCTTT.

Notes on this clone: Within the sample, other DNA sequences also encode this same CDR3. The V gene is TRBV20-1, the J gene TRBJ1-1; D gene uncertain. Germline V lookup: CDR1 DFQATT, CDR2 SNEGSKA (reference sequence). The CDR3 totals 10 residues. V was shortened by 0 bases and J by 8 bases, with 4 bases between the two germline ends. The CDR3 spells CSARDREAFF. The CDR3 region has the DNA TGCAGTGCTAGAGATCGCGAAGCTTTCTTT.

The gene calls are TRBV11-3 and TRBJ2-7; D is unresolved. Per germline, CDR1 SGHNT and CDR2 YENEEA. The CDR3 consists of 11 residues. Trimming pared 8 bases from V and 6 bases from J, leaving 11 bases between. Here the CDR3 DNA reads TGTGCCAGCGGTTACAAGTCCGAGCAGTACTTC. This sequence encodes CASGYKSEQYF. Drawing the rest from reference TRBV11-3 and TRBJ2-7, the complete variable domain is EAGVVQSPRYKIIEKKQPVAFWCNPISGHNTLYWYLQNLGQGPELLIRYENEEAVDDSQLPKDRFSAERLKGVDSTLKIQPAELGDSAVYLCASGYKSEQYFGPGTRLTVT.

The chain employs TRBV2 and TRBJ2-1; no clear D. The V gene's germline CDR1 is SNHLY and CDR2 FYNNEI. This CDR3 is built from 15 residues. V was trimmed by 7 bases and J by 0 bases, leaving 13 bases between them. This chain's CDR3 is CASTPVSSSYNEQFF. The CDR3 DNA sequence: TGTGCCAGCACTCCCGTTTCCAGCTCCTACAATGAGCAGTTCTTC.

This sequence joins TRBV6-1 and TRBJ2-5; the match to TRBD2 covers 13 bases. The CDR3 contains 14 residues. Germline-derived CDR1 and CDR2 are MNHNS and SASEGT. Trimming cost V 6 bases and J 4 bases; bases outside gene matches: 2. The CDR3 protein is CASRLAGGLETQYF. CDR3 nucleotide sequence: TGTGCCAGCAGACTAGCGGGAGGGCTAGAGACCCAGTACTTC.

The chain employs TRBV6-1 and TRBJ2-1; 8 nucleotides line up with TRBD1. V shed 4 bases, J shed 9 bases, and the junction held 2 bases outside the gene matches. The CDR3 totals 12 residues. Germline assignment: CDR1 MNHNS and CDR2 SASEGT. CDR3 nucleotide sequence: TGTGCCAGCAGTGCACAGGGGGGTGAGCAGTTCTTC. This codes for CASSAQGGEQFF.

This clone was detected ten times or more. The gene calls are TRBV2 and TRBJ2-1; D might be TRBD1 or TRBD2, each matching 5 bases. Per the germline V gene, CDR1 is SNHLY and CDR2 is FYNNEI. V lost 4 bases and J lost 6, with 16 bases in between. The length of the CDR3 is 15 residues. This CDR3 is CASSVEGSPFNEQFF. CDR3 bases: TGTGCCAGCAGTGTAGAGGGGAGCCCCTTCAATGAGCAGTTCTTC.